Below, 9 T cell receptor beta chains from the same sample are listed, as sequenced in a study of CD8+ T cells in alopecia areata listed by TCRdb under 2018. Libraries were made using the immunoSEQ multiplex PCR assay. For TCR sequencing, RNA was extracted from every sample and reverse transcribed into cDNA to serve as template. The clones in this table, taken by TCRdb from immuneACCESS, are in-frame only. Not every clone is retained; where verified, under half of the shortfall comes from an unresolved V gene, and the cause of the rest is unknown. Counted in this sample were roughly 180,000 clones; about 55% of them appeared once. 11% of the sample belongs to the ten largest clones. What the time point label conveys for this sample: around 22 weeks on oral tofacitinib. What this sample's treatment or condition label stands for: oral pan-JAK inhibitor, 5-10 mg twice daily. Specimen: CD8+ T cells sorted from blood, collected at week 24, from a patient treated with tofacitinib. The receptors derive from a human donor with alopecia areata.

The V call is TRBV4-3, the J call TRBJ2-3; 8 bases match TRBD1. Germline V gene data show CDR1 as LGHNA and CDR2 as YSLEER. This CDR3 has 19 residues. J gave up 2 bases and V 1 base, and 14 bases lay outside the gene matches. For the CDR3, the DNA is TGCGCCAGCAGCCAAGGGAGGTCCGCAGGGGGCGGCCTCACAGATACGCAGTATTTT. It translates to CASSQGRSAGGGLTDTQYF.

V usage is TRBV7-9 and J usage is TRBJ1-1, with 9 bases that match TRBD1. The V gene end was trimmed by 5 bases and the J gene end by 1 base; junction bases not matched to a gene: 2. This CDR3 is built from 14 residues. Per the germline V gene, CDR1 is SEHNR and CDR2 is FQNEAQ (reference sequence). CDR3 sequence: CASSVTGGNTEAFF. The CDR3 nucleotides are TGTGCCAGCAGCGTGACAGGGGGGAACACTGAAGCTTTCTTT.

CDR3 coding DNA: TGTGCCTGGAGTGGGGACAGGATTTTCGATGGCTACACCTTC. Translated, it gives CAWSGDRIFDGYTF. The chain combines TRBV30 with TRBJ1-2; the match to TRBD1 covers 8 bases. The CDR3 contains 14 residues. With 1 base clipped from V and 6 bases from J, the junction kept 7 bases outside the gene matches. The V gene's germline CDR1 is GTSNPN and CDR2 SVGIG (reference sequence).

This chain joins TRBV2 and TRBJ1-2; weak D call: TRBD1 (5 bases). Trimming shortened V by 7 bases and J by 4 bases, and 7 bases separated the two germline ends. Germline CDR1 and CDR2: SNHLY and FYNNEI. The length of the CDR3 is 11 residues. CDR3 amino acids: CASTDSYGYTF. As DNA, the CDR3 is TGTGCCAGCACCGACAGCTATGGCTACACCTTC.

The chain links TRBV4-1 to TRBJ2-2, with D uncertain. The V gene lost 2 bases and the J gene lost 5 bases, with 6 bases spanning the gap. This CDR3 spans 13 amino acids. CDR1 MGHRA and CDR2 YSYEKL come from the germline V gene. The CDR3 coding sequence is TGCGCCAGCAGCCAATCCGGGACCGGGGAGCTGTTTTTT. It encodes CASSQSGTGELFF.

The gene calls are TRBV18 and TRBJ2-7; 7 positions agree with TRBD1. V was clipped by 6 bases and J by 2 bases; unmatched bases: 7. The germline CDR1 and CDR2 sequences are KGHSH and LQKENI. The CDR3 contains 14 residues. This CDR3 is CASSPRDRPYEQYF. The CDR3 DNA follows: TGTGCCAGCTCTCCCCGGGACAGACCCTACGAGCAGTACTTC.

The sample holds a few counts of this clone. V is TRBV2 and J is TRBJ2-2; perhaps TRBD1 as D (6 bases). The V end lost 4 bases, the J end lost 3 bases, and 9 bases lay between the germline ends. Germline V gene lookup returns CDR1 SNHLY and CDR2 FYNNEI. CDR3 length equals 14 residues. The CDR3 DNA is TGTGCCAGCAGTGGGGGACAATACACCGGGGAGCTGTTTTTT. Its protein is CASSGGQYTGELFF.

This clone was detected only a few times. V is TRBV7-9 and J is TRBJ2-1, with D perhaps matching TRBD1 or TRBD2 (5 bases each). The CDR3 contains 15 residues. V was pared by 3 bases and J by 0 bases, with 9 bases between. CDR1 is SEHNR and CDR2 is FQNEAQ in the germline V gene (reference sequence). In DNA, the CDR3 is TGTGCCAGCAGCTTGGTGGGGACCTCCTACAATGAGCAGTTCTTC. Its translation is CASSLVGTSYNEQFF.

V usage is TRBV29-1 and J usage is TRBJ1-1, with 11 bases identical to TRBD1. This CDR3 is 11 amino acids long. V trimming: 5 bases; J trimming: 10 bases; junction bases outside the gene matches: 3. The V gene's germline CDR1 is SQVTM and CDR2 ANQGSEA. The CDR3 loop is CSVQGQGGAFF. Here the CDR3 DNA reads TGCAGCGTTCAGGGACAGGGGGGAGCTTTCTTT.